The next 21 T cell receptor beta chains were all read from a single sample in a study of shared clonotypes between healthy human individuals. Naive CD8 cells lacked CD45RO, underwent positive selection for CCR7 and left out terminally differentiated effector memory CD45RA+ cells. Produced via immunoSEQ multiplex PCR; TCRdb's table is partial and in-frame only. This sample has some 2.1 million clones, with 90% to 95% found just once. The sequencing sample was made of naive CD8+ T cells from PBMCs. Source of these receptors: a man aged 18 to 30 in good health. Some clones in this sample may be carry-over from other donors' samples.

V and J are TRBV7-9 and TRBJ2-1; the D is unclear. This CDR3 is built from 17 residues. V was shortened by 5 bases and J by 4 bases, with 21 bases between the two germline ends. CDR1 is SEHNR, CDR2 FQNEAQ, per germline (reference sequence). The CDR3, as DNA: TGTGCCAGCAGCCCCAAAACTATCTCGACCGCTTACAATGAGCAGTTCTTC. It translates to CASSPKTISTAYNEQFF.

The CDR3, as DNA: TGTGCCAGCAGTTTAGTAGATTCCTACGAGCAGTACTTC. It codes for CASSLVDSYEQYF. J is TRBJ2-7 and V is TRBV28, with D hard to call. The CDR3 extends over 13 amino acids. Trimming removed 2 bases at V and 1 base at J, with 6 bases between. Germline V gives CDR1 MDHEN, CDR2 SYDVKM.

The gene calls are TRBV5-1 and TRBJ2-3; no reliable D call. CDR1 is SGHRS and CDR2 is YFSETQ in the germline V gene. This CDR3 has 16 residues. V was cut by 0 bases and J by 3 bases, with 14 bases left in between. Here the CDR3 DNA reads TGCGCCAGCAGCTTGGCCGAGGTGGTTCGTACAGATACGCAGTATTTT. Translating gives CASSLAEVVRTDTQYF.

The chain recombines TRBV23-1 with TRBJ2-1; D gene ambiguous. TRBV23-1 is designated an ORF whose function remains uncertain. This CDR3 region has 10 residues. Between the trimmed V and J ends, which lost 4 bases and 11 bases, there was a span of 6 bases. CDR3 DNA sequence: TGCGCCAGCAGTCGCCGGAAGCAGTTCTTC. As protein: CASSRRKQFF.

The V call is TRBV4-1, the J call TRBJ2-7; the D gene is possibly TRBD2 (5 bases). The V gene's germline CDR1 is MGHRA and CDR2 YSYEKL. This CDR3 is 16 amino acids long. Trimming removed 0 bases at V and 0 bases at J, with 12 bases between. The CDR3 reads CASSQDRGISSYEQYF. The CDR3 DNA reads TGCGCCAGCAGCCAAGACAGAGGGATTAGCTCCTACGAGCAGTACTTC.

This chain connects TRBV7-9 to TRBJ2-3; TRBD2 matches at 10 bases. The V segment lost 0 bases and the J segment 3 bases; nucleotides outside the gene matches: 3. The CDR3 sequence is 16 residues long. Germline V gene lookup returns CDR1 SEHNR and CDR2 FQNEAQ (reference sequence). The CDR3 loop is CASSLAMTSGTDTQYF. DNA for the CDR3: TGTGCCAGCAGCTTAGCGATGACTAGCGGGACAGATACGCAGTATTTT.

The chain is built from TRBV7-9 and TRBJ1-1, with TRBD1 identical over 8 bases. Trimming at V came to 2 bases and at J to 5 bases, leaving 10 bases not matched to a gene. The CDR3 is made up of 16 amino acids. From germline, CDR1 is SEHNR and CDR2 FQNEAQ (reference sequence). In nucleotides, the CDR3 is TGTGCCAGCAGCTTACGAGGACAGGGTGATAGGACTGAAGCTTTCTTT. Its translation is CASSLRGQGDRTEAFF.

This sequence joins TRBV6-1 and TRBJ2-7; the match to TRBD1 covers 10 bases. The V gene end was trimmed by 3 bases and the J gene end by 7 bases; junction bases not matched to a gene: 18. In germline, CDR1 is MNHNS, CDR2 SASEGT. The CDR3 loop spans 18 amino acids. CDR3: CASSDREGQGGQEWEQYF. CDR3 DNA sequence: TGTGCCAGCAGTGACAGGGAAGGACAGGGGGGGCAGGAGTGGGAGCAGTACTTC.

The chain combines TRBV7-9 with TRBJ2-7; no reliable D call. Looked up from germline, CDR1 is SEHNR and CDR2 is FQNEAQ (reference sequence). Trimming pared 4 bases from V and 6 bases from J, leaving 16 bases between. The CDR3 runs 14 residues. Written as DNA, the CDR3 is TGTGCCAGCAGCTCGGGTTCCAATTGGGGCGAGCAGTACTTC. This translates into CASSSGSNWGEQYF. Drawing the rest from reference TRBV7-9 and TRBJ2-7, the complete variable domain is DTGVSQNPRHKITKRGQNVTFRCDPISEHNRLYWYRQTLGQGPEFLTYFQNEAQLEKSRLLSDRFSAERPKGSFSTLEIQRTEQGDSAMYLCASSSGSNWGEQYFGPGTRLTVT.

The chain joins TRBV9 to TRBJ2-3; D gene ambiguous. V shed 0 bases and J shed 4 bases, with 12 bases lying between them. The CDR3 is 15 amino acids. Germline CDR1 reads SGDLS; CDR2 reads YYNGEE. CDR3 in amino acids: CASSVAPRSPDTQYF. CDR3 DNA: TGTGCCAGCAGCGTAGCACCCAGGAGCCCAGATACGCAGTATTTT. Based on the CDR3 plus reference TRBV9 and TRBJ2-3, the full variable domain is DSGVTQTPKHLITATGQRVTLRCSPRSGDLSVYWYQQSLDQGLQFLIQYYNGEERAKGNILERFSAQQFPDLHSELNLSSLELGDSALYFCASSVAPRSPDTQYFGPGTRLTVL.

Regarding this clone: Distinct nucleotide sequences in the sample also encode this CDR3. The V and J genes are TRBV7-9 and TRBJ2-6; D ambiguous. The CDR3 runs 15 residues. V was shortened by 2 bases and J by 0 bases, with 5 bases between the two germline ends. Germline-derived CDR1 and CDR2 are SEHNR and FQNEAQ (reference sequence). CDR3 DNA: TGTGCCAGCAGCTTATCTAGCTCTGGGGCCAACGTCCTGACTTTC. It encodes CASSLSSSGANVLTF.

The rearrangement uses TRBV28 and TRBJ2-1, with TRBD2 as a possible D gene (7 bases). Germline loops: CDR1 MDHEN, CDR2 SYDVKM. This CDR3 contains 13 residues. Trimming left V 7 bases short and J 7 bases short, with 14 bases between. The CDR3 loop reads CASTTGGPNEQFF. CDR3 DNA sequence: TGTGCCAGCACCACCGGGGGGCCTAATGAGCAGTTCTTC.

The genes are TRBV11-1 and TRBJ2-3, with D maybe TRBD1 (7 bases). The CDR3 has 15 amino acids. The germline CDR1 and CDR2 sequences are SGHAT and FQDESV (reference sequence). V lost 3 bases, J lost 1 base, and 11 bases lay in between. The CDR3 DNA is TGTGCCAGCAGCTTCCTCAGGGGGGGCACAGATACGCAGTATTTT. It codes for CASSFLRGGTDTQYF. The full variable domain, with the rest looked up from reference TRBV11-1 and TRBJ2-3, is EAEVAQSPRYKITEKSQAVAFWCDPISGHATLYWYRQILGQGPELLVQFQDESVVDDSQLPKDRFSAERLKGVDSTLKIQPAELGDSAMYLCASSFLRGGTDTQYFGPGTRLTVL.

This clone was recorded only once. V is TRBV28 and J is TRBJ1-1; tentatively, D is TRBD1 (6 bases). Trimming shortened V by 6 bases and J by 1 base, and 9 bases separated the two germline ends. The length of the CDR3 is 13 residues. Germline loops: CDR1 MDHEN, CDR2 SYDVKM. In DNA form, the CDR3 reads TGTGCCAGCAGGCCAGGGGAGAACACTGAAGCTTTCTTT. Translated: CASRPGENTEAFF.

As to this clone: This sample includes further DNA sequences coding for the same CDR3. CDR3 residues: CASSVGTDQGEKLFF. The DNA for the CDR3 is TGTGCCAGCAGCGTAGGGACAGATCAGGGCGAAAAACTGTTTTTT. V usage is TRBV9 and J usage is TRBJ1-4, with a weak D call TRBD1 (6 bases). V gave up 0 bases and J gave up 8 bases, with 14 bases separating them. Germline V gives CDR1 SGDLS, CDR2 YYNGEE. This CDR3 spans 15 amino acids.

The rearrangement uses TRBV4-1 and TRBJ1-2; no clear D. V dropped 1 base and J dropped 0 bases, with 9 bases sitting between them. This CDR3 has 15 amino acids. Germline values: CDR1 MGHRA, CDR2 YSYEKL. CDR3 in amino acids: CASSQGNRANYGYTF. DNA of the CDR3: TGCGCCAGCAGCCAAGGGAACAGAGCTAACTATGGCTACACCTTC.

The chain has TRBV11-2 and TRBJ2-1, with no clear D. Germline V CDR1 and CDR2: SGHAT, FQNNGV. Between the trimmed V and J ends, which lost 4 bases and 3 bases, there was a span of 10 bases. This CDR3 is built from 14 residues. CDR3 residues: CASSSTVLYNEQFF. CDR3 nucleotides: TGTGCCAGCAGCTCTACAGTGCTCTACAATGAGCAGTTCTTC.

The genes are TRBV7-9 and TRBJ2-1; TRBD1 is a possible D gene (6 bases). Trimming removed 5 bases at V and 4 bases at J, with 18 bases between. Germline V lookup: CDR1 SEHNR, CDR2 FQNEAQ (reference sequence). The CDR3 sequence is 16 residues long. CDR3 in DNA: TGTGCCAGCAGCGTTAACGAGGGGGAGTCATACAATGAGCAGTTCTTC. This translates into CASSVNEGESYNEQFF.

The chain couples TRBV29-1 to TRBJ2-7; 7 nucleotides align to TRBD1. The V segment lost 8 bases and the J segment 5 bases; nucleotides outside the gene matches: 9. This CDR3 comprises 12 residues. CDR1 SQVTM and CDR2 ANQGSEA come from the germline V gene. CDR3 coding DNA: TGCAGCAGTCGGGACAGTATGGACGAGCAGTACTTC. This translates into CSSRDSMDEQYF.

The chain is built from TRBV7-2 and TRBJ2-3, with D hard to call. Trimming pared 1 base from V and 0 bases from J, leaving 8 bases between. This CDR3 spans 15 amino acids. Germline values: CDR1 SGHTA, CDR2 FQGNSA. The DNA of the CDR3 is TGTGCCAGCAGCTTAGTAGGTTCTAGCACAGATACGCAGTATTTT. Translating it yields CASSLVGSSTDTQYF.

The J gene is TRBJ1-5, the V gene TRBV2; D gene unclear. The CDR3 extends over 16 amino acids. V gave up 4 bases and J gave up 0 bases, with 13 bases separating them. Germline CDR1 SNHLY, CDR2 FYNNEI. The CDR3 loop reads CASSGGRPYSNQPQHF. In nucleotides, the CDR3 is TGTGCCAGCAGTGGAGGCAGACCCTATAGCAATCAGCCCCAGCATTTT.